Sequencing of this T cell receptor beta chain was carried out in a study of T cell responses to AZD1222 COVID-19 vaccine. Looking at the study overall: Pooling of second doses given at about 4 or about 12 weeks was done.

In germline, CDR1 is SGHTA, CDR2 FQGNSA. V lost 2 bases to trimming and J lost 3 bases, with 3 bases between them. The CDR3 sequence is 12 residues long. To note about this clone: Its antigen is as yet unknown.

Profiling relied on immunoSEQ multiplex PCR, and the TCRdb table lists in-frame clones only, not all of them. The table records some 90,000 clones, around nine tenths of them present only once. Findings and limits, study-wide: Regions 160-218 and 743-854 held dominance among vaccine-associated CD4 TCRs, which spanned spike. Vaccination with two AZD1222 doses was followed by a rise in Spike-specific TCR breadth and depth.

Material: peripheral blood, obtained on day 0 of AZD1222 vaccination. The TCR originated in an adult in good health. V usage is TRBV7-2 and J usage is TRBJ2-3; D unresolved. CDR3 coding DNA: TGTGCCAGCAGCTTATTTACAGATACGCAGTATTTT. Its protein product is CASSLFTDTQYF.